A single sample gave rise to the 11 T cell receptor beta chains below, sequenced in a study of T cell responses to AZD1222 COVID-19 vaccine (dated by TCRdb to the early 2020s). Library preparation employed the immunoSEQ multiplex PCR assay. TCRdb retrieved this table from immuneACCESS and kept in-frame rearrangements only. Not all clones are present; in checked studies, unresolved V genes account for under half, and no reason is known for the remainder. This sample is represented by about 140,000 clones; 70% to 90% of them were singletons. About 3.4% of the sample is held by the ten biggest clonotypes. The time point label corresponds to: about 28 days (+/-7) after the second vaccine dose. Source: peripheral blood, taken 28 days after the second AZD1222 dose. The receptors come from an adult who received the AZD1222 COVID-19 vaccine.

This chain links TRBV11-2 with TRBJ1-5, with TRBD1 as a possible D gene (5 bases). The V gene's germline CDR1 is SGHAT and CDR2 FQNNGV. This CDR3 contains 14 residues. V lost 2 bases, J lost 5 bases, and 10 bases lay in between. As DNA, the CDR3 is TGTGCCAGCAGCTTACCGACAGAGCATCAGCCCCAGCATTTT. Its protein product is CASSLPTEHQPQHF.

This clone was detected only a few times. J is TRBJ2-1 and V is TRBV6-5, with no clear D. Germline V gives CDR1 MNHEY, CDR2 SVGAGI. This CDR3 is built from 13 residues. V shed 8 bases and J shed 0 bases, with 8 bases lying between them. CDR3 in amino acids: CASEAGSYNEQFF. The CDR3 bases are TGTGCCAGCGAGGCAGGCTCCTACAATGAGCAGTTCTTC.

The CDR3 DNA is TGTGCCAGTAGTATAGGCGGGGTTGCTGGTCAGCCCCAGCATTTT. Its translation: CASSIGGVAGQPQHF. The chain carries TRBV19 and TRBJ1-5; D remains unclear. Germline-derived CDR1 and CDR2 are LNHDA and SQIVND (reference sequence). V was cut by 1 base and J by 6 bases, with 13 bases left in between. The CDR3 is made up of 15 amino acids.

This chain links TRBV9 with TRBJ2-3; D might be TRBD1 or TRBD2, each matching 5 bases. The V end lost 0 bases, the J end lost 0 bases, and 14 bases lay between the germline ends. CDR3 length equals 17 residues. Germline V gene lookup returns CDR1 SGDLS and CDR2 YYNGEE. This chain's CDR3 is CASSVAPGAASTDTQYF. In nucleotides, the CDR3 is TGTGCCAGCAGCGTAGCGCCCGGGGCGGCTAGCACAGATACGCAGTATTTT. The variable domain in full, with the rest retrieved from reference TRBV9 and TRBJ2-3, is DSGVTQTPKHLITATGQRVTLRCSPRSGDLSVYWYQQSLDQGLQFLIQYYNGEERAKGNILERFSAQQFPDLHSELNLSSLELGDSALYFCASSVAPGAASTDTQYFGPGTRLTVL.

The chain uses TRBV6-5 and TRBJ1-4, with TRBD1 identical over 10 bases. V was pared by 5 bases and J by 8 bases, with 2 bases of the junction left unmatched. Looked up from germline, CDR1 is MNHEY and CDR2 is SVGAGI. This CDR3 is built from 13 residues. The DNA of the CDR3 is TGTGCCAGCAGTAGGGACAGGGGAGAAAAACTGTTTTTT. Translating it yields CASSRDRGEKLFF.

CDR3 coding DNA: TGTGCTAGTGGTTTTAGCAGCAACTTCACTAGCACAGATACGCAGTATTTT. Translation gives CASGFSSNFTSTDTQYF. This sequence joins TRBV12-5 and TRBJ2-3, with D unresolved. This CDR3 has 17 amino acids. Trimming left V 3 bases short and J 0 bases short, with 16 bases between. The germline V gene encodes CDR1 LGHNT and CDR2 FRNRAP.

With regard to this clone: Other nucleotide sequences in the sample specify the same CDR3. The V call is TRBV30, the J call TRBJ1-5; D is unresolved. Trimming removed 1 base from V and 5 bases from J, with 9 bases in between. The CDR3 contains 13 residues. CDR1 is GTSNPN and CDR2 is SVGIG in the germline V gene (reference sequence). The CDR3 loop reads CAWSGAGDQPQHF. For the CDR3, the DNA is TGTGCCTGGAGTGGGGCAGGCGATCAGCCCCAGCATTTT.

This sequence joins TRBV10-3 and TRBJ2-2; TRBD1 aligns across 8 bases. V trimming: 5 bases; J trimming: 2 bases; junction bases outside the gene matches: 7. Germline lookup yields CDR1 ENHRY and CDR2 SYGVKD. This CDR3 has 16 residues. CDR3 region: CAISSRTGRNTGELFF. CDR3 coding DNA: TGTGCCATCAGTTCTCGGACAGGGCGAAACACCGGGGAGCTGTTTTTT.

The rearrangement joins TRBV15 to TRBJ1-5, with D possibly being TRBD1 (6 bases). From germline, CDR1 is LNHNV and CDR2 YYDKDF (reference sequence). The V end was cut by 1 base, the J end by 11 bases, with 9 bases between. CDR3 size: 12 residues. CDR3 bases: TGTGCCACCAGCAGAGCGGAGGGGGCCCAGCATTTT. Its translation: CATSRAEGAQHF.

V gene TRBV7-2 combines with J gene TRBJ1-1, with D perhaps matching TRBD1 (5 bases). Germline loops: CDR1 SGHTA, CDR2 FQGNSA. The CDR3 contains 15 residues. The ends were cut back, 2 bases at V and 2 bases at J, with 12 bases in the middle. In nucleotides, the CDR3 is TGTGCCAGCAGCTTAAGACAGAGAAGAAACACTGAAGCTTTCTTT. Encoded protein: CASSLRQRRNTEAFF.

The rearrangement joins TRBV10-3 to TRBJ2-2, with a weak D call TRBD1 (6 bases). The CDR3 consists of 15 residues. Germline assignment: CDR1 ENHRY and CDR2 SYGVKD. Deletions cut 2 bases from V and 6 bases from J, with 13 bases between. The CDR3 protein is CAISETAGAPGELFF. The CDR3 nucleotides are TGTGCCATCAGTGAGACCGCAGGGGCACCCGGGGAGCTGTTTTTT.